The source of this T cell receptor (beta chain) is a study of cytomegalovirus exposure and HLA in healthy donors. Germline V gene data show CDR1 as SGDLS and CDR2 as YYNGEE. The CDR3 is 15 residues long. With 4 bases clipped from V and 4 bases from J, the junction kept 10 bases outside the gene matches. Overall study results and limits: In vitro work confirmed that a few CMV-associated chains recognize CMV antigens.

The PCR ran on 60 Vbeta and 13 Jbeta primers. Clones were sequenced by immunoSEQ multiplex PCR, and TCRdb holds only the in-frame ones, with some missing. The sample holds 100,000 to 150,000 clones, 55% to 75% seen once. A remark on this clone: Its antigen remains unidentified.

Material for sequencing was PBMCs. The receptor's source is a man aged 25-45 years in good health and CMV-seronegative. This chain links TRBV9 with TRBJ1-2; 7 bases fit TRBD1. The CDR3 reads CASSLQTGSGYGYTF. CDR3 coding DNA: TGTGCCAGCAGCCTCCAGACAGGGTCGGGCTATGGCTACACCTTC.